These T cell receptor beta chains were read from a single sample in a study of T cells in tumors and immune-related adverse events. The repertoire was sequenced with immunoSEQ multiplex PCR; TCRdb's copy has only in-frame clones and lacks some. Of thousands of clones in the sample, 65% are singletons; the top ten hold about 5.7%. Sequencing was performed on gut tissue, taken from a patient treated with anti-PD-1 therapy. The receptors were gathered from a female donor with metastatic renal cell carcinoma. CDR3s include the opening cysteine and the closing phenylalanine or tryptophan. Fields, in order: J gene, V gene, CDR3 length, D gene, clone size, CDR3 protein, CDR3 DNA. A D gene is named only where the DNA matches it firmly. The size entry is marked missing in some rows and otherwise reads once, few, many or a size class.

TRBJ2-5	TRBV7-2	15	TRBD2	.	CASTLIAGSGETQYF	TGTGCCAGCACCCTTATAGCGGGGTCCGGAGAGACCCAGTACTTC
TRBJ2-7	TRBV6-6	15	TRBD1	.	CASRHRQGAGYEQYF	TGTGCCAGCAGACATCGACAGGGGGCAGGGTACGAGCAGTACTTC
TRBJ1-4	TRBV7-2	12	.	.	CASSLVKEKLFF	TGTGCCAGCAGCTTAGTGAAGGAAAAACTGTTTTTT
TRBJ2-7	TRBV27	15	.	medium-sized	CASSLGSGTGRNMYF	TGTGCCAGCAGTTTGGGGTCCGGGACGGGGCGTAATATGTACTTC
TRBJ2-3	TRBV18	15	.	.	CASSPALAQPDTQYF	TGTGCCAGCTCACCCGCACTGGCCCAGCCGGATACGCAGTATTTT
TRBJ2-1	TRBV7-9	15	TRBD2	few	CASSLLSGGKDEQFF	TGTGCCAGCAGCTTATTGTCGGGAGGTAAGGATGAGCAGTTCTTC
TRBJ2-3	TRBV11-3	12	.	.	CASSLQPDTQYF	TGTGCCAGCAGCTTACAGCCAGATACGCAGTATTTT
TRBJ1-1	TRBV18	15	.	few	CASSPQGTLNTEAFF	TGTGCCAGCTCACCCCAGGGTACCCTGAACACTGAAGCTTTCTTT
TRBJ2-5	TRBV7-6	13	.	.	CASSLAQSGSQYF	TGTGCCAGCAGCTTAGCGCAATCGGGCTCCCAGTACTTC
TRBJ2-1	TRBV5-5	16	TRBD2	.	CASSLGGTSWVREQFF	TGTGCCAGCAGCTTGGGGGGGACTAGCTGGGTACGTGAGCAGTTCTTC
TRBJ2-7	TRBV10-3	13	TRBD2	.	CAISPGTTYEQYF	TGTGCCATCAGTCCCGGGACTACCTACGAGCAGTACTTC
TRBJ2-7	TRBV21-1	17	.	.	CASSFVVQGARSLEQYF	TGTGCCAGCAGTTTCGTCGTACAGGGGGCCCGCTCTCTCGAGCAGTACTTC
TRBJ1-1	TRBV5-4	17	.	.	CASSLGALGVGSTEAFF	TGTGCCAGCAGCTTGGGGGCCTTAGGGGTCGGTAGCACTGAAGCTTTCTTT
TRBJ2-3	TRBV5-5	17	.	.	CASSLGAFRALTDTQYF	TGTGCCAGCAGCTTGGGGGCTTTCAGGGCCCTCACAGATACGCAGTATTTT
TRBJ2-3	TRBV7-9	14	.	.	CASSMGPARDTQYF	TGTGCCAGCAGTATGGGACCCGCGCGGGATACGCAGTATTTT
TRBJ1-5	TRBV10-3	14	TRBD1	.	CAVGTGDSNQPQHF	TGTGCCGTGGGGACAGGGGACTCAAATCAGCCCCAGCATTTT
TRBJ2-7	TRBV19	14	TRBD1	.	CASSSTGNSYEQYF	TGTGCCAGTAGCTCGACAGGGAACTCCTACGAGCAGTACTTC
TRBJ2-5	TRBV27	16	TRBD2	.	CASSPGTSTFLETQYF	TGTGCCAGCAGCCCGGGGACTAGCACTTTCCTTGAGACCCAGTACTTC
TRBJ2-7	TRBV7-2	16	.	.	CASSLNGGQSTYEQYF	TGTGCCAGCAGCCTTAACGGCGGACAGTCTACCTACGAGCAGTACTTC
TRBJ2-7	TRBV27	11	.	.	CASSSVSEQYF	TGTGCCAGCAGTTCCGTTAGCGAGCAGTACTTC
TRBJ1-6	TRBV19	14	.	once	CASSMRELNSPLHF	TGTGCCAGTAGTATGAGGGAGCTTAATTCACCCCTCCACTTT
TRBJ2-1	TRBV6-5	12	TRBD2	.	CASRTSGIEQFF	TGTGCCAGTAGGACTAGCGGGATTGAGCAGTTCTTC
TRBJ1-6	TRBV5-5	14	.	.	CASSLVGEDSPLHF	TGTGCCAGCAGCTTGGTGGGGGAGGATTCACCCCTCCACTTT
TRBJ1-1	TRBV27	13	.	.	CASSFRRNTEAFF	TGTGCCAGCAGTTTCAGACGGAACACTGAAGCTTTCTTT
TRBJ2-7	TRBV19	16	TRBD2	.	CASSDRGISGDYEQYF	TGTGCCAGTAGTGACCGTGGCATCAGCGGGGACTACGAGCAGTACTTC
TRBJ2-6	TRBV5-6	13	.	few	CASSLTGANVLTF	TGTGCCAGCAGCTTGACGGGGGCCAACGTCCTGACTTTC
TRBJ2-3	TRBV4-2	15	.	.	CASSQERRTTDTQYF	TGTGCCAGCAGCCAAGAAAGGAGGACCACAGATACGCAGTATTTT
TRBJ2-5	TRBV10-1	15	TRBD1	.	CASSQRTGSQETQYF	TGCGCCAGCAGTCAAAGGACAGGGTCGCAAGAGACCCAGTACTTC
TRBJ1-2	TRBV10-2	13	.	.	CASSEGGFYGYTF	TGCGCCAGCAGTGAGGGCGGATTCTATGGCTACACCTTC
TRBJ2-7	TRBV18	13	TRBD1	.	CASSSQGAYEQYF	TGTGCCAGCTCCTCGCAGGGGGCCTACGAGCAGTACTTC
TRBJ2-2	TRBV7-2	12	.	.	CASSFNPGELFF	TGTGCCAGCAGCTTTAACCCCGGGGAGCTGTTTTTT
TRBJ1-5	TRBV5-1	15	.	.	CASSLTAGSDQPQHF	TGCGCCAGCAGCTTGACGGCAGGGTCAGATCAGCCCCAGCATTTT
TRBJ2-1	TRBV6-1	15	TRBD1	few	CASSSAGTGGNEQFF	TGTGCCAGCAGTTCCGCGGGGACAGGGGGGAATGAGCAGTTCTTC
TRBJ2-7	TRBV7-9	14	.	.	CASSLVKDPDEQYF	TGTGCCAGCAGCTTAGTAAAGGATCCCGACGAGCAGTACTTC
TRBJ2-7	TRBV6-5	15	TRBD2	.	CASRGGTSVSYEQYF	TGTGCCAGCAGGGGAGGGACTAGCGTATCCTACGAGCAGTACTTC
TRBJ2-5	TRBV2	13	TRBD2	.	CASSPSGEETQYF	TGTGCCAGCAGCCCTAGCGGGGAAGAGACCCAGTACTTC
TRBJ1-1	TRBV6-4	13	.	once	CASSEGKGTEAFF	TGTGCCAGCAGTGAAGGGAAAGGAACTGAAGCTTTCTTT
TRBJ1-1	TRBV6-6	11	.	.	CASGRSTEAFF	TGTGCCAGCGGGCGATCTACTGAAGCTTTCTTT
TRBJ1-2	TRBV5-6	14	.	.	CASSFGEWGLGYTF	TGTGCCAGCAGCTTTGGGGAATGGGGGTTGGGCTACACCTTC
TRBJ2-7	TRBV5-4	15	TRBD2	.	CASSLAGRESYEQYF	TGTGCCAGCAGCTTGGCTGGGCGGGAGAGCTACGAGCAGTACTTC
TRBJ2-3	TRBV7-2	16	TRBD2	.	CASSVGTSGRSDTQYF	TGTGCCAGCAGCGTCGGGACTAGCGGGAGATCAGATACGCAGTATTTT
TRBJ2-1	TRBV5-1	17	.	few	CASSLDGNLVSYNEQFF	TGCGCCAGCAGCTTGGACGGGAATCTTGTCTCCTACAATGAGCAGTTCTTC
TRBJ2-1	TRBV27	15	TRBD2	few	CASSSLAGGTNEQFF	TGTGCCAGCAGTTCACTAGCGGGAGGTACCAATGAGCAGTTCTTC
TRBJ2-3	TRBV2	15	TRBD1	once	CASSLRDRRSDTQYF	TGTGCCAGCAGCCTCCGGGACAGGAGATCAGATACGCAGTATTTT
TRBJ2-1	TRBV6-1	14	.	.	CASCLAPRGDEQFF	TGTGCCAGCTGTCTTGCCCCGCGCGGCGATGAGCAGTTCTTC
TRBJ2-5	TRBV7-9	14	TRBD2	.	CASSLGGTRETQYF	TGTGCCAGCAGCTTAGGGGGGACTAGGGAGACCCAGTACTTC
TRBJ1-2	TRBV5-1	13	.	.	CASSLLQNGVYTF	TGCGCCAGCAGCCTCCTTCAAAATGGGGTCTACACCTTC
TRBJ1-5	TRBV5-5	16	TRBD1	.	CATRGATGSIGQPQHF	TGTGCCACCAGGGGGGCGACAGGGTCGATTGGCCAGCCCCAGCATTTT
TRBJ2-5	TRBV2	14	.	few	CASSSRQPQETQYF	TGTGCCAGCAGTTCCAGACAGCCTCAAGAGACCCAGTACTTC
TRBJ1-6	TRBV27	16	TRBD1	.	CASSLIATGGGSPLHF	TGTGCCAGCAGCCTAATAGCTACAGGGGGGGGTTCACCCCTCCACTTT
TRBJ2-2	TRBV10-3	18	.	.	CAISGPTRGGRNTGELFF	TGTGCCATCAGTGGCCCAACGAGGGGGGGCCGAAACACCGGGGAGCTGTTTTTT
TRBJ2-5	TRBV19	15	TRBD1	few	CASSTYDRGQETQYF	TGTGCCAGTAGTACCTACGACAGGGGGCAAGAGACCCAGTACTTC
TRBJ1-2	TRBV7-8	14	TRBD1	.	CASSRPGQGYGYTF	TGTGCCAGCAGCCGGCCGGGACAGGGCTATGGCTACACCTTC
TRBJ1-2	TRBV6-1	14	.	.	CASKKAGQNYGYTF	TGTGCCAGCAAGAAAGCCGGACAAAACTATGGCTACACCTTC
TRBJ2-2	TRBV18	13	.	.	CASSPPNTGELFF	TGTGCCAGCTCACCACCCAACACCGGGGAGCTGTTTTTT